This T cell receptor (beta chain) originates from a study of beta chain features in type 1 diabetes. Sequenced material consisted of expressed TCRB transcripts (all of the isolated RNA was reverse transcribed). Profiling relied on immunoSEQ multiplex PCR, and the TCRdb table lists in-frame clones only, not all of them. The sample includes hundreds of thousands of clones, 11% to 15% of them seen just once. Trimming removed 5 bases from V and 2 bases from J; junction bases left unmatched: 9. Germline lookup yields CDR1 MGHDK and CDR2 SYGVNS. The CDR3 consists of 16 residues. The clonotype was recovered from a man younger than 45 in good health. V usage is TRBV25-1 and J usage is TRBJ2-1, with 7 bases that match TRBD2. The source material was naive CD4+ T cells from blood. CDR3 DNA sequence: TGTGCCAGCAGTACTTCAAGCGGGAATCCCTACAATGAGCAGTTCTTC. This codes for CASSTSSGNPYNEQFF. The entire variable domain, with the rest obtained from reference TRBV25-1 and TRBJ2-1, is as follows: EADIYQTPRYLVIGTGKKITLECSQTMGHDKMYWYQQDPGMELHLIHYSYGVNSTEKGDLSSESTVSRIRTEHFPLTLESARPSHTSQYLCASSTSSGNPYNEQFFGPGTRLTVL.